Below are 23 T cell receptor beta chains sequenced from a single sample in a study of T cells in Graves' hyperthyroidism and ophthalmopathy. From RNA transcripts, TCR beta CDR3 regions were amplified. First-round RT-PCR targeting the TCR CDR3 was performed with the HTBI primer set. Via MiXCR, TCRdb re-called the multiplex PCR reads, giving one row per CDR3 protein. The sample comprises some 270,000 distinct CDR3 sequences, roughly an eighth of which are singletons, and approximately 7.9% rests with the top ten. Sequencing was carried out using blood. Source of these receptors: a woman aged 40 to 50 with Graves' hyperthyroidism.

This clonotype occurred many times. V gene TRBV5-1 combines with J gene TRBJ2-7, with 7 bases lining up with TRBD2. Per the germline V gene, CDR1 is SGHRS and CDR2 is YFSETQ. V lost 5 bases, J lost 2 bases, and 7 bases stayed unmatched. The CDR3 consists of 14 residues. The CDR3 sequence: CASSRSGEAYEQYF. The CDR3 DNA is TGCGCCAGCAGTCGGAGCGGGGAAGCCTACGAGCAGTACTTC.

This clonotype was detected ten times or more. The chain is built from TRBV19 and TRBJ2-1; 9 bases line up with TRBD2. This CDR3 spans 16 amino acids. V lost 7 bases to trimming and J lost 9 bases; unmatched junction nucleotides: 16. The germline V gene encodes CDR1 LNHDA and CDR2 SQIVND (reference sequence). The chain's CDR3 is CASKKGLAGILGEQFF. CDR3 coding DNA: TGTGCCAGTAAGAAGGGGCTAGCGGGAATCTTGGGTGAGCAGTTCTTC.

Comments on this clonotype: A read error may be the cause here, since a much bigger clone is one base away. The chain recombines TRBV7-9 with TRBJ1-4, with 10 bases fitting TRBD1. Germline CDR1 reads SEHNR; CDR2 reads FQNEAQ (reference sequence). J lost 6 bases, V lost 5 bases, and 0 bases had no gene match. There are 13 residues in the CDR3. This chain's CDR3 is CASSGTGDEKLFF. The CDR3 bases are TGTGCCAGCAGCGGGACAGGGGATGAAAAACTGTTTTTT.

The chain joins TRBV9 to TRBJ2-2; perhaps TRBD2 as D (5 bases). The CDR3 length is 15 residues. CDR1 is SGDLS, CDR2 YYNGEE, per germline. Between the trimmed V and J ends, which lost 5 bases and 6 bases, there was a span of 17 bases. CDR3 sequence (DNA): TGTGCCAGCAGTCCTCCGGGGTCAAGTTCCGGGGAGCTGTTTTTT. It encodes CASSPPGSSSGELFF.

This clonotype was detected ten times or more. The CDR3 nucleotides are TGTGCCAGCAGCTCCTGGCTAGCGGGTACGCAGTATTTT. Translating it yields CASSSWLAGTQYF. V usage is TRBV7-9 and J usage is TRBJ2-3; TRBD2 aligns across 8 bases. Germline V gene data show CDR1 as SEHNR and CDR2 as FQNEAQ (reference sequence). V shed 4 bases and J 8 bases; nucleotides not matched to a gene: 5. The CDR3 is made up of 13 amino acids.

This clonotype came up many times. The V gene is TRBV2, the J gene TRBJ2-3, with 14 bases matching TRBD2. This CDR3 has 16 amino acids. Germline V gene data show CDR1 as SNHLY and CDR2 as FYNNEI. The V segment lost 7 bases and the J segment 2 bases; nucleotides outside the gene matches: 5. For the CDR3, the DNA is TGTGCCAGCACTGAGGGACTAGCGGGAGACACAGATACGCAGTATTTT. This gives the protein CASTEGLAGDTDTQYF.

This clonotype was observed at least ten times. The chain joins TRBV6-1 to TRBJ1-2; no clear D. The CDR3 consists of 12 residues. Germline V lookup: CDR1 MNHNS, CDR2 SASEGT. Trimming removed 3 bases from V and 8 bases from J, with 10 bases in between. The CDR3 here is CASSDRYMGYTF. In DNA, the CDR3 is TGTGCCAGCAGTGATCGGTATATGGGCTACACCTTC.

This clonotype came up many times. V usage is TRBV12-3 or TRBV12-4 and J usage is TRBJ1-2; D is ambiguous. This CDR3 is built from 13 residues. V was clipped by 2 bases and J by 6 bases, with 10 bases between them. The CDR3 protein is CASSLRPVDGYTF. In nucleotides, the CDR3 is TGTGCCAGCAGTTTACGACCTGTCGATGGCTACACCTTC.

This clonotype was counted ten times or more. The rearrangement links TRBV29-1 to TRBJ1-2; 7 nucleotides match TRBD1. The J segment lost 2 bases and the V segment lost 6 bases, leaving 9 bases of the junction unmatched. Germline V gene data show CDR1 as SQVTM and CDR2 as ANQGSEA. This CDR3 has 14 amino acids. The CDR3 sequence is CSVAGTDLNYGYTF. The CDR3 DNA follows: TGCAGCGTGGCCGGGACAGACCTAAACTATGGCTACACCTTC.

As for this clonotype: A single base separates this from a much larger clone, so it may be a read error. This sequence joins TRBV4-2 and TRBJ1-2; 7 bases fit TRBD1. The length of the CDR3 is 14 residues. V shed 4 bases and J 10 bases; nucleotides not matched to a gene: 12. Per germline, CDR1 LGHNA and CDR2 YNFKEQ. The CDR3 DNA reads TGTGCCAGCAGCCCCTTCTCCAGGGGGGATGACTACACCTTC. Protein sequence: CASSPFSRGDDYTF.

V and J are TRBV6-9 and TRBJ2-4, with a possible D match to TRBD2 (6 bases). Between the trimmed V and J ends, which lost 6 bases and 6 bases, there was a span of 24 bases. CDR1 and CDR2 (germline): MNHGY, SVAAGI. The CDR3 totals 17 residues. The CDR3 DNA sequence: TGTGCCAGCAGCTACCAGGGACTCCCCAGGAATTCAAACATTCAGTACTTC. Translated: CASSYQGLPRNSNIQYF.

This clonotype was observed many times. The chain links TRBV20-1 to TRBJ1-2; weak D call: TRBD1 (5 bases). Trimming left V 3 bases short and J 5 bases short, with 13 bases between. Germline values: CDR1 DFQATT, CDR2 SNEGSKA (reference sequence). There are 13 residues in the CDR3. CDR3 sequence (DNA): TGCAGTGCTAGTCAGGGCTGGGGATATGGCTACACCTTC. It translates to CSASQGWGYGYTF.

This clonotype has a count of ten or more. As DNA, the CDR3 is TGTGCCAGCAGCTTAGCTACTGGGCTTGACAGGGTTCTACGCTACGAGCAGTACTTC. It codes for CASSLATGLDRVLRYEQYF. The chain recombines TRBV7-8 with TRBJ2-7; 7 nucleotides align to TRBD1. V lost 0 bases and J lost 3; bases outside the gene matches: 17. This CDR3 contains 19 residues. Germline V gives CDR1 SGHVS, CDR2 FQNEAQ.

This clonotype has more than one count but fewer than ten. The V call is TRBV12-5, the J call TRBJ2-1, with unresolved D. The CDR3 sequence is 18 residues long. In germline, CDR1 is LGHNT, CDR2 FRNRAP. V was clipped by 6 bases and J by 0 bases, with 21 bases between them. The CDR3 DNA sequence: TGTGCTAGTGGCCCCACCGCGGCGCGGTTGGGCTCCTACAATGAGCAGTTCTTC. This sequence encodes CASGPTAARLGSYNEQFF.

The chain combines TRBV5-6 with TRBJ2-3, with a weak D call TRBD1 (6 bases). The germline CDR1 and CDR2 sequences are SGHDT and YYEEEE. The CDR3 extends over 16 amino acids. V dropped 4 bases and J dropped 2 bases, with 17 bases sitting between them. The CDR3 spells CASSPKVAGATDTQYF. For the CDR3, the DNA is TGTGCCAGCAGCCCCAAGGTAGCAGGGGCCACAGATACGCAGTATTTT.

This clonotype was counted a few times. The chain employs TRBV7-8 and TRBJ2-2; the D gene is possibly TRBD2 (6 bases). The V gene lost 1 base and the J gene lost 3 bases, with 9 bases spanning the gap. The CDR3 totals 15 residues. Germline lookup yields CDR1 SGHVS and CDR2 FQNEAQ. The CDR3 loop is CASSLVGLHTGELFF. CDR3 nucleotide sequence: TGTGCCAGCAGCTTAGTAGGACTACACACCGGGGAGCTGTTTTTT.

This clonotype was detected ten times or more. The chain joins TRBV6-5 to TRBJ2-7; 8 nucleotides line up with TRBD2. CDR1 MNHEY and CDR2 SVGAGI come from the germline V gene. This CDR3 is built from 15 residues. J gave up 3 bases and V 1 base, and 5 bases lay outside the gene matches. The CDR3 nucleotides read TGTGCCAGCAGTTACTTACCGGGAGGGCTCTACGAGCAGTACTTC. Protein product: CASSYLPGGLYEQYF.

This clonotype was picked up many times. The chain recombines TRBV30 with TRBJ2-5, with a weak D call TRBD2 (6 bases). Germline V gives CDR1 GTSNPN, CDR2 SVGIG (reference sequence). V was trimmed by 8 bases and J by 7 bases, leaving 14 bases between them. The length of the CDR3 is 11 residues. The CDR3 here is CAGGDQATQYF. Written as DNA, the CDR3 is TGTGCCGGAGGGGACCAGGCGACCCAGTACTTC.

The chain recombines TRBV6-1 with TRBJ2-5; TRBD1 matches at 7 bases. V was clipped by 4 bases and J by 2 bases; unmatched bases: 7. The CDR3 runs 15 residues. The germline V gene has CDR1 MNHNS and CDR2 SASEGT. In nucleotides, the CDR3 is TGTGCCAGCAGTGCCCTGACAGGGACACAAGAGACCCAGTACTTC. Amino acids: CASSALTGTQETQYF.

This clonotype was seen repeatedly, ten times or more. This rearrangement joins TRBV28 to TRBJ2-7; no definite D call. This CDR3 has 14 amino acids. Germline CDR1 MDHEN, CDR2 SYDVKM. The V end lost 3 bases, the J end lost 5 bases, and 14 bases lay between the germline ends. The CDR3 reads CASSLLGEEHEQYF. The DNA for the CDR3 is TGTGCCAGCAGTTTGTTAGGAGAAGAGCACGAGCAGTACTTC. Looking up the rest from reference TRBV28 and TRBJ2-7 gives the full variable domain: DVKVTQSSRYLVKRTGEKVFLECVQDMDHENMFWYRQDPGLGLRLIYFSYDVKMKEKGDIPEGYSVSREKKERFSLILESASTNQTSMYLCASSLLGEEHEQYFGPGTRLTVT.

This clonotype was picked up many times. This chain uses TRBV7-9 with TRBJ2-2; possible D gene TRBD2, 6 bases. This CDR3 is 16 amino acids long. CDR1 and CDR2 from the germline V gene are SEHNR and FQNEAQ (reference sequence). V gave up 5 bases and J gave up 6 bases, with 19 bases separating them. The CDR3 DNA reads TGTGCCAGCAGCCCGGCCGGGACTTCAAGGTCCGGGGAGCTGTTTTTT. It encodes CASSPAGTSRSGELFF.

This clonotype was counted at least ten times. The genes are TRBV2 and TRBJ2-4; D remains unclear. The CDR3 has 11 amino acids. Trimming shortened V by 8 bases and J by 10 bases, and 12 bases separated the two germline ends. The V gene's germline CDR1 is SNHLY and CDR2 FYNNEI. The CDR3: CASVRMGIQYF. The CDR3 DNA reads as TGTGCCAGCGTACGTATGGGGATTCAGTACTTC.

This chain uses TRBV6-1 with TRBJ2-3; 9 positions match TRBD2. CDR3 length equals 13 residues. V dropped 8 bases and J dropped 8; count of bases not matched to a gene: 8. Germline values: CDR1 MNHNS, CDR2 SASEGT. This chain's CDR3 is CASSPSGITTQYF. The CDR3 DNA follows: TGTGCCAGCTCCCCTAGCGGGATTACTACGCAGTATTTT.